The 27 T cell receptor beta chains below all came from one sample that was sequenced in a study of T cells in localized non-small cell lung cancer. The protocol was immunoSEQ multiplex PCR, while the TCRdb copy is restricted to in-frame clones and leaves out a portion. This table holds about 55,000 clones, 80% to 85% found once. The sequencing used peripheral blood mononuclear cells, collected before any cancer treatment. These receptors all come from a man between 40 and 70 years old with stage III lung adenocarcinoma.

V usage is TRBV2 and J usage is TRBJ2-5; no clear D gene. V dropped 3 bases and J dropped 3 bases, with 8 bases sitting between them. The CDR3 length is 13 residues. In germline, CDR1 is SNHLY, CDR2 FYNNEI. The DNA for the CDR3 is TGTGCCAGCAGTGATGTGTCCGAAGAGACCCAGTACTTC. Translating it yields CASSDVSEETQYF.

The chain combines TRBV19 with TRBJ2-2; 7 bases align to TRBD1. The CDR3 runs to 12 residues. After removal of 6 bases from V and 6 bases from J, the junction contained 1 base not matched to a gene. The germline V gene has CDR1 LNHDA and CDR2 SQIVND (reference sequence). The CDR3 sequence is CASSTGAGELFF. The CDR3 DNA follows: TGTGCCAGTAGCACAGGGGCCGGGGAGCTGTTTTTT.

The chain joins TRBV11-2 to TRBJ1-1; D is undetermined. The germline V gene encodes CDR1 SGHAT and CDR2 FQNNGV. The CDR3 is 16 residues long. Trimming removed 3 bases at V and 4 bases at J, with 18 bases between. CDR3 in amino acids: CASSFPKGAPGTEAFF. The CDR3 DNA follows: TGTGCCAGCAGCTTTCCCAAGGGCGCGCCGGGCACTGAAGCTTTCTTT.

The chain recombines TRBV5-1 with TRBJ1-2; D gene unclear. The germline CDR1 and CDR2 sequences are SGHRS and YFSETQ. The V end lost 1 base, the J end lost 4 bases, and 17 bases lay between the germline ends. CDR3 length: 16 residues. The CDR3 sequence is CASSLWAPQGGYGYTF. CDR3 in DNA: TGCGCCAGCAGCTTGTGGGCCCCCCAAGGTGGCTATGGCTACACCTTC.

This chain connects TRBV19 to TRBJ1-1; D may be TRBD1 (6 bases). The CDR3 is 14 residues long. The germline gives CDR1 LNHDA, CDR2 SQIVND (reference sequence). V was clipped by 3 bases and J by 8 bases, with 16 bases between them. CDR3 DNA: TGTGCCAGTAGTATTTGGGGGCCCGCAGCAGAAGCTTTCTTT. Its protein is CASSIWGPAAEAFF.

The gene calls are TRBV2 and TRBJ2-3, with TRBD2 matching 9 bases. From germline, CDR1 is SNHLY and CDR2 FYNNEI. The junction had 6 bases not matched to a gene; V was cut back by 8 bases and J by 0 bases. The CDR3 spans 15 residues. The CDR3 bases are TGTGCCAGCTGTAGCGGGGGAACCAGCACAGATACGCAGTATTTT. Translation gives CASCSGGTSTDTQYF.

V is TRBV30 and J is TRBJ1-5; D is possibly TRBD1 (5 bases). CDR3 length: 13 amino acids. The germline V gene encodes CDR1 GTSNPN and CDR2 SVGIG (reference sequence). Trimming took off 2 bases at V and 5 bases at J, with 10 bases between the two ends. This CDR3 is CAWSPRDDQPQHF. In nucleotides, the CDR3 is TGTGCCTGGAGTCCCAGGGACGATCAGCCCCAGCATTTT.

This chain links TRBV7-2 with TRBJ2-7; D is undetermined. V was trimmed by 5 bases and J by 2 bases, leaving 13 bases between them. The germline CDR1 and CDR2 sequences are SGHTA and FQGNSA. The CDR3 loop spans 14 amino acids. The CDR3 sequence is CASSPGEGPYEQYF. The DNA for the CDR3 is TGTGCCAGCAGCCCCGGTGAAGGGCCCTACGAGCAGTACTTC.

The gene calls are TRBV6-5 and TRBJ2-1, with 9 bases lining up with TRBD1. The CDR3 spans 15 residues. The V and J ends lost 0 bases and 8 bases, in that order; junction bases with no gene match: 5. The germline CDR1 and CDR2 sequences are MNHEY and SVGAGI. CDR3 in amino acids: CASSYSRDREDEQFF. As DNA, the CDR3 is TGTGCCAGCAGTTACTCTAGGGACAGGGAAGATGAGCAGTTCTTC.

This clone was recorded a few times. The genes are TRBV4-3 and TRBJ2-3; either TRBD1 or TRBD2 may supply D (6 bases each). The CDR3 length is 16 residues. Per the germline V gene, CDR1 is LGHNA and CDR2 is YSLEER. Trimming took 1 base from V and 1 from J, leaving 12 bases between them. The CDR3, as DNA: TGCGCCAGCAGCCAAGGGGGGCGGGGAGGCACAGATACGCAGTATTTT. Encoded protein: CASSQGGRGGTDTQYF.

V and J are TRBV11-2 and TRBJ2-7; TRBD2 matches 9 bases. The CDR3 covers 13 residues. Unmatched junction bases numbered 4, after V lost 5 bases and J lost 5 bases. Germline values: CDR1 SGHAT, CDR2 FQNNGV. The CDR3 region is CASSISGGHEQYF. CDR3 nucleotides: TGTGCCAGCAGCATTAGCGGGGGCCACGAGCAGTACTTC.

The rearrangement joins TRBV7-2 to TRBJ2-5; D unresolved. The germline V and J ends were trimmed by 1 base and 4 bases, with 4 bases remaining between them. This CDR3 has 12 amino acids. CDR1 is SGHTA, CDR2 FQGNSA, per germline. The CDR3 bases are TGTGCCAGCAGCTTAGGGCGAGAGACCCAGTACTTC. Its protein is CASSLGRETQYF.

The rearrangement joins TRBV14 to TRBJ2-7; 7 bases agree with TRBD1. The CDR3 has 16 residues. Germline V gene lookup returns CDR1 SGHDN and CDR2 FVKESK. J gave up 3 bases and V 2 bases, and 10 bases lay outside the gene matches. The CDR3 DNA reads TGTGCCAGCAGCCAATTCTTCGGGACAGACATCTACGAGCAGTACTTC. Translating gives CASSQFFGTDIYEQYF.

The chain's CDR3 is CASSSRDTIYF. CDR3 DNA: TGTGCCAGCAGCTCACGGGACACCATATATTTT. The gene calls are TRBV5-8 and TRBJ1-3; D is unclear. Trimming stripped 3 bases from V and 8 bases from J, with 6 bases between. Per germline, CDR1 SGHTS and CDR2 YDEGEE. This CDR3 contains 11 residues.

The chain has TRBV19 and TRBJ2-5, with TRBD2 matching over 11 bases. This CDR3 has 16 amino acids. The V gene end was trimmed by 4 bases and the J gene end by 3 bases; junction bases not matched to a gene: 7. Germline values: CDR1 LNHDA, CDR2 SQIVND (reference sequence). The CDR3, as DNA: TGTGCCAGTAGTACGATTAGCGGGGGGGCGGAAGAGACCCAGTACTTC. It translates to CASSTISGGAEETQYF.

The CDR3 here is CASSSVGQGFRDTQYF. In DNA form, the CDR3 reads TGTGCCAGTAGCAGCGTGGGACAGGGGTTTAGAGATACGCAGTATTTT. The rearrangement links TRBV19 to TRBJ2-3, with 10 bases fitting TRBD1. After removal of 6 bases from V and 5 bases from J, the junction contained 11 bases not matched to a gene. CDR3 length equals 16 residues. CDR1 is LNHDA and CDR2 is SQIVND in the germline V gene (reference sequence).

The CDR3 reads CAIRPGTGGSPNEKLFF. For the CDR3, the DNA is TGTGCCATCAGACCCGGGACAGGGGGTTCCCCAAATGAAAAACTGTTTTTT. The V gene is TRBV10-3, the J gene TRBJ1-4, with 11 bases matching TRBD1. The germline V gene has CDR1 ENHRY and CDR2 SYGVKD. Trimming at V came to 6 bases and at J to 5 bases, leaving 11 bases not matched to a gene. The CDR3 has 17 residues.

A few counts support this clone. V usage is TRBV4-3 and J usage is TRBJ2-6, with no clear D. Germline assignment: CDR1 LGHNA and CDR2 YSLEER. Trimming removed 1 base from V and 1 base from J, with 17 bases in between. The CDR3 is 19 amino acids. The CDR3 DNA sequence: TGCGCCAGCAGCCAAGGAGACGCTTATGGATGGTCTGGGGCCAACGTCCTGACTTTC. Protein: CASSQGDAYGWSGANVLTF.

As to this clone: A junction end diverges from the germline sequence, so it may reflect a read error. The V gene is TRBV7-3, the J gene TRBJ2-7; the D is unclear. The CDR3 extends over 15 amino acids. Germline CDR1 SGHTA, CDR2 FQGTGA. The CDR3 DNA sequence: TGTGCCAGCAGCCTAACTGGGGTAGGAACCTACGAGCAGTACTTC. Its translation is CASSLTGVGTYEQYF.

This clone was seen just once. CDR3 in amino acids: CASRLGSPETQYF. The DNA of the CDR3 is TGTGCCAGCAGATTAGGGAGTCCTGAGACCCAGTACTTC. J is TRBJ2-5 and V is TRBV2, with D possibly matching TRBD2 (5 bases). Trimming removed 6 bases from V and 5 bases from J, with 13 bases in between. From germline, CDR1 is SNHLY and CDR2 FYNNEI. The length of the CDR3 is 13 residues.

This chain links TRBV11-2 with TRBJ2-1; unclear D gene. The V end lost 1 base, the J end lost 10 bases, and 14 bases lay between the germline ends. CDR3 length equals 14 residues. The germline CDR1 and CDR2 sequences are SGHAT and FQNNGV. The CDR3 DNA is TGTGCCAGCAGCTTAGTACCCCTGGGGATCGAGCAGTTCTTC. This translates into CASSLVPLGIEQFF. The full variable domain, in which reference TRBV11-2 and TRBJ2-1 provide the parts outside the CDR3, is EAGVAQSPRYKIIEKRQSVAFWCNPISGHATLYWYQQILGQGPKLLIQFQNNGVVDDSQLPKDRFSAERLKGVDSTLKIQPAKLEDSAVYLCASSLVPLGIEQFFGPGTRLTVL.

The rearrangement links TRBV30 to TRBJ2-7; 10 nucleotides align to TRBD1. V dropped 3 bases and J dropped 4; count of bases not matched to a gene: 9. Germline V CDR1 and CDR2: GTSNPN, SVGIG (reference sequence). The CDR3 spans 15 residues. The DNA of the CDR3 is TGTGCCTGGAGGGGGGGGACAGGGGCAGGGTACGAGCAGTACTTC. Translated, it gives CAWRGGTGAGYEQYF.

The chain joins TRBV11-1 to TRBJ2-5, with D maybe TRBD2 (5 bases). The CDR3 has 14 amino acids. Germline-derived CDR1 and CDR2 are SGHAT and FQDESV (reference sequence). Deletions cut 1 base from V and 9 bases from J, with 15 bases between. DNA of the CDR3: TGTGCCAGCAGCTTAGACAGCCCAGTCGGGGCCCAGTACTTC. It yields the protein CASSLDSPVGAQYF.

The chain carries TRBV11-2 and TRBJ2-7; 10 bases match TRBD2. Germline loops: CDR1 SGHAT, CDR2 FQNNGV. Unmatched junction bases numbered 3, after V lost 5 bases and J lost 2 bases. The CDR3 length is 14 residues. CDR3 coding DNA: TGTGCCAGCAGCCGGACTAGCGGTCCCTACGAGCAGTACTTC. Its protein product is CASSRTSGPYEQYF.

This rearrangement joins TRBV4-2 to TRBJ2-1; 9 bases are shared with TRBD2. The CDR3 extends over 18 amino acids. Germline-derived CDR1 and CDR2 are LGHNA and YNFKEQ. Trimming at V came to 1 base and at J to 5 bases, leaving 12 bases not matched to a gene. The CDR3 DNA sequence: TGTGCCAGCAGCCAAGGTCCGGTGGGCGGGGGGGCCAACAATGAGCAGTTCTTC. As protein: CASSQGPVGGGANNEQFF.

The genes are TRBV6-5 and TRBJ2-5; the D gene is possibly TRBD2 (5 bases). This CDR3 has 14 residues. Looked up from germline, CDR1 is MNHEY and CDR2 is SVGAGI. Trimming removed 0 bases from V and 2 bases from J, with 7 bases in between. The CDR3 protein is CASSYSEVQETQYF. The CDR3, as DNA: TGTGCCAGCAGTTACTCGGAGGTACAAGAGACCCAGTACTTC.

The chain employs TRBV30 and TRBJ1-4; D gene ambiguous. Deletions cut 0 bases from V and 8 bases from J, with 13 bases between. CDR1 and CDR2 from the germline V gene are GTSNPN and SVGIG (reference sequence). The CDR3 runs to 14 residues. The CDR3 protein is CAWSVRPLWEKLFF. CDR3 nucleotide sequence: TGTGCCTGGAGTGTACGACCATTGTGGGAAAAACTGTTTTTT.